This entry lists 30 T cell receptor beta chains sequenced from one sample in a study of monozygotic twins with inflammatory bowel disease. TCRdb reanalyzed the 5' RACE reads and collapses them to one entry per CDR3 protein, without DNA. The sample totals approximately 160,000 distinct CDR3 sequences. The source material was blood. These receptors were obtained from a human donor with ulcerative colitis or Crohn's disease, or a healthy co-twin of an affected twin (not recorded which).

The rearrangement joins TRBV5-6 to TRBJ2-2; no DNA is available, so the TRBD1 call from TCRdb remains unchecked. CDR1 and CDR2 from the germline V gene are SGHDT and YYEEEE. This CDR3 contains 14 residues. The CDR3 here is CASSRGANTGELFF.

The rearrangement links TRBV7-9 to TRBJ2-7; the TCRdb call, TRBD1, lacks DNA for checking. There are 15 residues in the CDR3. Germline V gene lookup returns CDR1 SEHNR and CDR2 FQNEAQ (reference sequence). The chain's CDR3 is CASSLPTAPTYEQYF.

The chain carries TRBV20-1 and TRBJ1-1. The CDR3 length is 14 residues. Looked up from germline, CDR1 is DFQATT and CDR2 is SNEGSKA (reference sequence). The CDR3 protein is CSASGGGGGTEAFF.

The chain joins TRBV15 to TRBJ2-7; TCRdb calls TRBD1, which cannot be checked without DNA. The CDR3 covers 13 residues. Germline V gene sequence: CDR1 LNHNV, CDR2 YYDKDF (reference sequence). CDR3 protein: CATSPSDSYEQYF.

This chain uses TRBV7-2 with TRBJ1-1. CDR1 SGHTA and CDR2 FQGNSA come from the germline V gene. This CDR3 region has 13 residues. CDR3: CASSPLGGSEAFF.

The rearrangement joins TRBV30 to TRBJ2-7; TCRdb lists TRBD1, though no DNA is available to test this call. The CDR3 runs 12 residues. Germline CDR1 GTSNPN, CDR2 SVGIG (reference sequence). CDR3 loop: CAWSAGGSEQYF.

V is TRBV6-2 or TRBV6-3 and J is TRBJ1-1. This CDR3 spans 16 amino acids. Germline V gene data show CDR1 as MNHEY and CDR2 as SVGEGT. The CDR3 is CASSYGVGRSASEAFF.

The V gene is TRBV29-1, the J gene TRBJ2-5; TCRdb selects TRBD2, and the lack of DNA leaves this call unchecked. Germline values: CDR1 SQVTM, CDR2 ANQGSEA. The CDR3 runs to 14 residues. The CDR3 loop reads CSVRTSDKIETQYF.

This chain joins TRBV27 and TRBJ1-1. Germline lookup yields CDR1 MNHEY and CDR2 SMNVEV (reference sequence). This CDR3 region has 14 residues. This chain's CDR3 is CASSLSTVNTEAFF.

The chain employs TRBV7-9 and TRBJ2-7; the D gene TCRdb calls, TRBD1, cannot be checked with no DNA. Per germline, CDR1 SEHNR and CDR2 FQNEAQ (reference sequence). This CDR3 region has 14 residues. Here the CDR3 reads CASSPNPGSYEQYF.

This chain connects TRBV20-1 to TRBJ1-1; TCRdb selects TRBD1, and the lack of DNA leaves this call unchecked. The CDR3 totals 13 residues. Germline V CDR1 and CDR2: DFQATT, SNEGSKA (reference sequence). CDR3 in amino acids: CSASHDRVTEAFF.

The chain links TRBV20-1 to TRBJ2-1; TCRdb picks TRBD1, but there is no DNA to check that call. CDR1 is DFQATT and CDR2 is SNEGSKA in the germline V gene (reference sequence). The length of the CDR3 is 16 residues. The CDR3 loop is CSARPTGARWIGEQFF.

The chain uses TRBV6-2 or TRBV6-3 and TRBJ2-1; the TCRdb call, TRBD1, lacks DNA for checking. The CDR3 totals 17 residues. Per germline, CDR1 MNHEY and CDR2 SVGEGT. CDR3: CASSYSRLDRNYNEQFF.

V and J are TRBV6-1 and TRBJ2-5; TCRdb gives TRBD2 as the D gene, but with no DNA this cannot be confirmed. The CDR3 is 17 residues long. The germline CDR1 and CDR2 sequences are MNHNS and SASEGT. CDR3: CASRPPPGLAGEETQYF.

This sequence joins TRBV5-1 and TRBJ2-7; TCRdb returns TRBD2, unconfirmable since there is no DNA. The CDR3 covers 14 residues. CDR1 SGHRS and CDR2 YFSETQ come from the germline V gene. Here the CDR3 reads CASSSRDYSYEQYF.

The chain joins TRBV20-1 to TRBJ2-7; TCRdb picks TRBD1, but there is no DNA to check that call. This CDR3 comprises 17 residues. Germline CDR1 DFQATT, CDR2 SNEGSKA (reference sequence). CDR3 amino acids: CSARPPTQHFSSYEQYF.

CDR3 region: CSVHSPSTDTQYF. J is TRBJ2-3 and V is TRBV29-1. This CDR3 has 13 residues. Germline V gene sequence: CDR1 SQVTM, CDR2 ANQGSEA.

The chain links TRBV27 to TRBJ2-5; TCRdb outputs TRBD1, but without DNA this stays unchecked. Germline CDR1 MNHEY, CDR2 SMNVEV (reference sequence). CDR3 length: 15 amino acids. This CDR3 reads CASSWSGGNRETQYF.

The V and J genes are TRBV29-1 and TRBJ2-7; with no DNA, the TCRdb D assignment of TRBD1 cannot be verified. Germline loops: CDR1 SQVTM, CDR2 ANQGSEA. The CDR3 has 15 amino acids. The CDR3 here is CSVSSGSFSGYEQYF.

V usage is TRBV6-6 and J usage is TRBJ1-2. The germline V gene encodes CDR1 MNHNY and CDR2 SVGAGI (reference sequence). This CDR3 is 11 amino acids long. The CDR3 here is CASSYLEDSLF.

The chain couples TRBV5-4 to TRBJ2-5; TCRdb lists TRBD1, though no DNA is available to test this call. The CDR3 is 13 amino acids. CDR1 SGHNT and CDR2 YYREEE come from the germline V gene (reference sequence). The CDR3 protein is CASSLFGAETQYF.

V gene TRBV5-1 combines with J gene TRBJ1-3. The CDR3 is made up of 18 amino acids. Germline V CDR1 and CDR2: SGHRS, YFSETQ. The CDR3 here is CASSLKGSDAISGNTIYF.

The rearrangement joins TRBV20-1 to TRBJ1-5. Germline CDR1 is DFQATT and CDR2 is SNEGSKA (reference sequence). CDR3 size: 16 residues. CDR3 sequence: CSARDVKTRSNQPQHF.

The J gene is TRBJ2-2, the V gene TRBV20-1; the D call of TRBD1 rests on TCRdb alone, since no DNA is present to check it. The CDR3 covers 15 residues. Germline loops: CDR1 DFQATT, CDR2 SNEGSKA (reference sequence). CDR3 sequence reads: CSALTGTPNTGELFF.

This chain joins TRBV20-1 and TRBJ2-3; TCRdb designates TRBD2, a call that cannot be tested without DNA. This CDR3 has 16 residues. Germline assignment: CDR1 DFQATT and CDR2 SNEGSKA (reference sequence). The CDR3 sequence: CSASSGGGGSTDTQYF.

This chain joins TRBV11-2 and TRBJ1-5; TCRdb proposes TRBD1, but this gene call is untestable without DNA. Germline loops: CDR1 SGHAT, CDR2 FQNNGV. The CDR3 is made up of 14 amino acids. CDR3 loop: CASSPGYSNQPQHF.

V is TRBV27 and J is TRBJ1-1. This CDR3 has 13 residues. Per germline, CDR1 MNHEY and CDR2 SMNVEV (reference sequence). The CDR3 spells CASSSSLNTEAFF.

CDR3 residues: CASSLQSGNYGYTF. The V and J genes are TRBV5-1 and TRBJ1-2; absent DNA, TCRdb's TRBD1 call cannot be checked. This CDR3 has 14 amino acids. Per germline, CDR1 SGHRS and CDR2 YFSETQ.

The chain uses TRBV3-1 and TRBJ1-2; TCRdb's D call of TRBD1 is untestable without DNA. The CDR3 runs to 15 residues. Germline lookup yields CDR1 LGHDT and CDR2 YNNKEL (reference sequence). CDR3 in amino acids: CASSQEINGTYGYTF. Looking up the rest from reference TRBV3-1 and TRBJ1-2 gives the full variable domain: DTAVSQTPKYLVTQMGNDKSIKCEQNLGHDTMYWYKQDSKKFLKIMFSYNNKELIINETVPNRFSPKSPDKAHLNLHINSLELGDSAVYFCASSQEINGTYGYTFGSGTRLTVV.

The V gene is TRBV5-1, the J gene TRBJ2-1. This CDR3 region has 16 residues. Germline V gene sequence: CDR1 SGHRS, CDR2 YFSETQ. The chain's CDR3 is CASSLKQPSSYNEQFF.